This is a list of T cell receptor beta chains from one sample in a study of T cells in Graves' hyperthyroidism and ophthalmopathy. TCRdb re-analysed the multiplex PCR reads in MiXCR, keeping a single row per CDR3 protein. The sample carries under 450,000 distinct CDR3 sequences, roughly 14% recorded once. The sample consisted of blood. The receptor source for this set is a man in his thirties or forties with Graves' hyperthyroidism that later progressed to Graves' ophthalmopathy. Each CDR3 is given with its conserved first and last residue. Each record gives: clone size, V gene, D gene, J gene, CDR3 DNA, CDR3 protein. A D gene is named only where the DNA matches it firmly. Clone size is not always given. Where it is, it says once, few, many or a class for expanded clones.

>many|TRBV20-1|-|TRBJ2-7
TGCAGTGCTCAGGGATACCGGGGTGGTGCCTACGAGCAGTACTTC
CSAQGYRGGAYEQYF
>many|TRBV3-1|TRBD1|TRBJ1-4
TGTGCCACCGGGGACAGGAGTAATGAAAAACTGTTTTTT
CATGDRSNEKLFF
>-|TRBV19|-|TRBJ2-2
TGTGCCAGTAGTAAGGGACTTTTTGGAGCGAACACCGGGGAGCTGTTTTTT
CASSKGLFGANTGELFF
>-|TRBV19|-|TRBJ1-1
TGTGCCACTAGGCAGGCCACGGGGGTAGCTTTCTTT
CATRQATGVAFF
>many|TRBV12-3/TRBV12-4|-|TRBJ2-7
TGTGCCAGCAGTTTATCCGTCCTAGCAAAGTCGCGGGAGCAGTACTTC
CASSLSVLAKSREQYF
>many|TRBV20-1|-|TRBJ2-1
TGCAGTGCAAACCCGGGTGGGGGACACCACAATGAGCAGTTCTTC
CSANPGGGHHNEQFF
>few|TRBV20-1|TRBD1|TRBJ2-7
TGCAGTGCTAGAGCTCCGGACAGGACAAGCTCCTACGAGCAGTACTTC
CSARAPDRTSSYEQYF
>-|TRBV6-5|-|TRBJ1-2
TGTGCCAGCAGTTATTTCGAGGGTGATGGTGGCTACACCTTC
CASSYFEGDGGYTF
>-|TRBV18|-|TRBJ1-3
TGTGCCAGCTCACCCGGGGCCCAAGTCGTCCGAAACACCATATATTTT
CASSPGAQVVRNTIYF
>-|TRBV3-1|-|TRBJ2-1
TGTGCCAGCAGCCAATATCTTAGGTGGTTTCTTCCCTTGGACAATGAGCAGTTCTTC
CASSQYLRWFLPLDNEQFF
>few|TRBV5-1|-|TRBJ1-4
TGCGCCAGCAGCTTGGAGGCCAGGGTCGGAGAAAAACTGTTTTTT
CASSLEARVGEKLFF
>-|TRBV11-2|-|TRBJ1-2
TGTGCCAGCAGCCCCTCGGGATTTACTAACTATGGCTACACCTTC
CASSPSGFTNYGYTF
>many|TRBV2|-|TRBJ1-2
TGTGCCAGCAGTGAAACGGTAGGCGGTGGCTACACCTTC
CASSETVGGGYTF
>few|TRBV5-1|-|TRBJ2-7
TGCGCCAGCAGCTTGCCGACTAGAACGGTTAGCGAGCAGTACTTC
CASSLPTRTVSEQYF
>-|TRBV6-1|-|TRBJ1-4
TGTGCCAGCAGTGAAAACCTGAAGGCTAATGAAAAACTGTTTTTT
CASSENLKANEKLFF
>-|TRBV15|-|TRBJ1-6
TGTGCCACCAGCAGAGATCAAGGGAATTCATATTCACCCCTCCACTTT
CATSRDQGNSYSPLHF
>-|TRBV27|-|TRBJ2-5
TGTGCCAGCGGCCGAAGGGCGGAGACCCAGTACTTC
CASGRRAETQYF
>-|TRBV19|TRBD1|TRBJ1-2
TGTGTCAGTAGCCTAGGGACAGGGGGCTACACCTTC
CVSSLGTGGYTF
>many|TRBV12-3/TRBV12-4|-|TRBJ1-5
TGTGCCAGCGCCGGCAGGGATTATAGCAATCAGCCCCAGCATTTT
CASAGRDYSNQPQHF
>few|TRBV29-1|-|TRBJ2-1
TGCAGCGTTGGAGAACCCATAGCAACAACCTACAATGAGCAGTTCTTC
CSVGEPIATTYNEQFF
>many|TRBV28|-|TRBJ1-2
TGTGCCAGCAGTGGGGAGTTTGGCTACACCTTC
CASSGEFGYTF
>-|TRBV3-1|TRBD1|TRBJ1-1
TGTGCCAGCAGACAGGGGTTAAAAGCTTTCTTT
CASRQGLKAFF
>many|TRBV6-1|TRBD1|TRBJ1-1
TGTGCCAGCAGATACCAGACAGGGAGGGTCACTGAAGCTTTCTTT
CASRYQTGRVTEAFF
>many|TRBV13|TRBD1|TRBJ2-1
TGTGCCAGCAGCTTCGACAGGGGTTTCTACAATGAGCAGTTCTTC
CASSFDRGFYNEQFF
>many|TRBV7-2|-|TRBJ2-5
TGTGCCAGCAGCTTAATGGTTTCACTGAAAGAGACCCAGTACTTC
CASSLMVSLKETQYF
>many|TRBV5-5|TRBD1|TRBJ1-5
TGTGCCAGCAGCTTGACGACAGGGGCCTATCTCCAGCCCCAGCATTTT
CASSLTTGAYLQPQHF
>few|TRBV5-5|-|TRBJ2-1
TGTGCCAGCAGCTTGAGTGACAGGCGGGGCGGGAATGAGCAGTTCTTC
CASSLSDRRGGNEQFF
>few|TRBV12-3/TRBV12-4|-|TRBJ1-3
TGTGCCAGCACCCTCCAGCCCGGAAACACCATATATTTT
CASTLQPGNTIYF
>many|TRBV12-3/TRBV12-4|-|TRBJ1-5
TGTGCCAGCAGTGGGCAGGGGCCAAATCAGCCCCAGCATTTT
CASSGQGPNQPQHF